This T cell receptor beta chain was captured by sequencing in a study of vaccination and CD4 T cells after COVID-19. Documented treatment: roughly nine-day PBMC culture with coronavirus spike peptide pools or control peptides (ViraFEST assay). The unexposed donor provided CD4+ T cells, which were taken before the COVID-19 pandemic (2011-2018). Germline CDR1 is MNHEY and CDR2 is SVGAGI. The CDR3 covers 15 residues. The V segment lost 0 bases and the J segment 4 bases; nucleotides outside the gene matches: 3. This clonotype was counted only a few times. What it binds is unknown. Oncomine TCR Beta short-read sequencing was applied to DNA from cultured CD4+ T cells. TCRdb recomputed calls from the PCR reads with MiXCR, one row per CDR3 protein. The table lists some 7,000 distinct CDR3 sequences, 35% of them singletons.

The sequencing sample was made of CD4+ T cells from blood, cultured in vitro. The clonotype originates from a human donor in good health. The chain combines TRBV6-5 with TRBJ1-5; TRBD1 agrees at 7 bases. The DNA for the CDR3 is TGTGCCAGCAGTTACTCCTTGGACAGGAATCAGCCCCAGCATTTT. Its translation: CASSYSLDRNQPQHF.